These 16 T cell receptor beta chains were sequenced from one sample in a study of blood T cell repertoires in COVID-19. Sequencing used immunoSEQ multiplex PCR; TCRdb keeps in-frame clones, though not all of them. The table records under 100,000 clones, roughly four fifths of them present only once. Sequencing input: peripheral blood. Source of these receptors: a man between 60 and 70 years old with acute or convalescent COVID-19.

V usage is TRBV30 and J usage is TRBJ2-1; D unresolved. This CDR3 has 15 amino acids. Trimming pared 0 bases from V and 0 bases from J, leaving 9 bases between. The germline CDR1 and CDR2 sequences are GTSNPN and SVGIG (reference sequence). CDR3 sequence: CAWSVRTSSYNEQFF. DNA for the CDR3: TGTGCCTGGAGTGTCCGAACGAGCTCCTACAATGAGCAGTTCTTC.

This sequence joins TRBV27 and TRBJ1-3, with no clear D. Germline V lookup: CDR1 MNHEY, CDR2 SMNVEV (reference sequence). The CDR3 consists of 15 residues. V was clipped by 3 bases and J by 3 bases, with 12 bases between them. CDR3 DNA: TGTGCCAGCAGTTTTCGGGAGGGAGGTGGAAACACCATATATTTT. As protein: CASSFREGGGNTIYF.

The CDR3 is CASSPLLTDTQYF. The CDR3 DNA reads TGTGCCAGCAGTCCCTTACTCACAGATACGCAGTATTTT. The chain joins TRBV25-1 to TRBJ2-3, with D hard to call. V lost 5 bases, J lost 2 bases, and 8 bases lay in between. This CDR3 spans 13 amino acids. CDR1 MGHDK and CDR2 SYGVNS come from the germline V gene.

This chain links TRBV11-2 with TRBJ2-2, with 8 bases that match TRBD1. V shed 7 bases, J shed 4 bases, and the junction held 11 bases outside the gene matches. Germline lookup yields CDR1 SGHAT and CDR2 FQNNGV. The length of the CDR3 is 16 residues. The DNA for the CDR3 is TGTGCCAGCACCTTGCAGGACAGGGTTTTCACCGGGGAGCTGTTTTTT. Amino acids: CASTLQDRVFTGELFF. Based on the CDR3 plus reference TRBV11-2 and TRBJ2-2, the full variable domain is EAGVAQSPRYKIIEKRQSVAFWCNPISGHATLYWYQQILGQGPKLLIQFQNNGVVDDSQLPKDRFSAERLKGVDSTLKIQPAKLEDSAVYLCASTLQDRVFTGELFFGEGSRLTVL.

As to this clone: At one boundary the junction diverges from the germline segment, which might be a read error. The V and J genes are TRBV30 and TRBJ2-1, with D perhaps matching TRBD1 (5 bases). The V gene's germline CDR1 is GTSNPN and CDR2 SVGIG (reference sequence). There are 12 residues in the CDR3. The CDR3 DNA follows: TGTGCCTGGAGTTCTATGGGGCAGGACGATATCTTC. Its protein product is CAWSSMGQDDIF.

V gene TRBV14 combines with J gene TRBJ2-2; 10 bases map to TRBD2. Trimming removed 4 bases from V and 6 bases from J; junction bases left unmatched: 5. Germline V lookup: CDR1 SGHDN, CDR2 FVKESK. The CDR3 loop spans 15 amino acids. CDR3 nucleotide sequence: TGTGCCAGCAGCCTTTGGACTAGCGGAGCCGGGGAGCTGTTTTTT. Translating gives CASSLWTSGAGELFF.

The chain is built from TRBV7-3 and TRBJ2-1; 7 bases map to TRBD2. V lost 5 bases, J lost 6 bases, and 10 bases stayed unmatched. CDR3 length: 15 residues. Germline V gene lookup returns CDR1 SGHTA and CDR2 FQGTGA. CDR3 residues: CASSPGKRGPNEQFF. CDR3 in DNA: TGTGCCAGCAGCCCCGGCAAGCGGGGACCCAATGAGCAGTTCTTC.

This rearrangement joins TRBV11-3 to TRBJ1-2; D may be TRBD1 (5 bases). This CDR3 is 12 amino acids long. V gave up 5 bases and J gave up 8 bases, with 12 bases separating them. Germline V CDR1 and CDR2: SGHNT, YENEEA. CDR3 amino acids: CASSPRQRGYTF. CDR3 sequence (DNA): TGTGCCAGCAGCCCGAGACAGAGAGGCTACACCTTC.

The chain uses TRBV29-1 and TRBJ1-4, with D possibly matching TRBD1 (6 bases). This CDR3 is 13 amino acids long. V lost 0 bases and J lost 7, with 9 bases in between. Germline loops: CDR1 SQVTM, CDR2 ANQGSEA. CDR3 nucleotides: TGCAGCGTTGAAGAACAACAGGGTGAAAAACTGTTTTTT. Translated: CSVEEQQGEKLFF.

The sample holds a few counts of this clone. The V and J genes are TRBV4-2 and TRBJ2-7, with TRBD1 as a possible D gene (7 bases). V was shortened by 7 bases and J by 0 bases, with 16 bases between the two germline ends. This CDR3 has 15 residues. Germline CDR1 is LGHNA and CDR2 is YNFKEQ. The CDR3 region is CASTPTGDSSYEQYF. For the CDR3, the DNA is TGTGCCAGCACCCCGACGGGGGACAGCTCCTACGAGCAGTACTTC.

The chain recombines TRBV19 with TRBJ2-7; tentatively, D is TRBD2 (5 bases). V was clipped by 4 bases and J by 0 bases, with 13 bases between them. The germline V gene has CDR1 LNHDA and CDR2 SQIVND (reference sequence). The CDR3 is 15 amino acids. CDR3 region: CASSKGGPSSYEQYF. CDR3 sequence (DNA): TGTGCCAGTAGTAAAGGAGGCCCTAGCTCCTACGAGCAGTACTTC. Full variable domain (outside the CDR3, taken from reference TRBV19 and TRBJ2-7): DGGITQSPKYLFRKEGQNVTLSCEQNLNHDAMYWYRQDPGQGLRLIYYSQIVNDFQKGDIAEGYSVSREKKESFPLTVTSAQKNPTAFYLCASSKGGPSSYEQYFGPGTRLTVT.

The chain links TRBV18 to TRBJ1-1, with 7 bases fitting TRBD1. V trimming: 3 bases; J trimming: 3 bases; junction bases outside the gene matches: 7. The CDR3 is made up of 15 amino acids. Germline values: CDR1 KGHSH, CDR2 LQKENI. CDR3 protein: CASSPETGSYTEAFF. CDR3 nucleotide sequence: TGTGCCAGCTCACCCGAGACAGGGTCTTACACTGAAGCTTTCTTT. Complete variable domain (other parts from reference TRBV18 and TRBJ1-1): NAGVMQNPRHLVRRRGQEARLRCSPMKGHSHVYWYRQLPEEGLKFMVYLQKENIIDESGMPKERFSAEFPKEGPSILRIQQVVRGDSAAYFCASSPETGSYTEAFFGQGTRLTVV.

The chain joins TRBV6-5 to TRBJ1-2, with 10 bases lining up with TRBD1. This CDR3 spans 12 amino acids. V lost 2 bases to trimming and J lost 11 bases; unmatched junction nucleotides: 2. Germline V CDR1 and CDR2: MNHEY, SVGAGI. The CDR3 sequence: CASSYKGQGYTF. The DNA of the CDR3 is TGTGCCAGCAGTTACAAGGGACAGGGGTACACCTTC.

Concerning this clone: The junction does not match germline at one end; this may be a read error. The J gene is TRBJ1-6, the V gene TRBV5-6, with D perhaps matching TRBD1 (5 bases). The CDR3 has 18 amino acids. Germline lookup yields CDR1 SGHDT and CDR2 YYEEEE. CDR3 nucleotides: TGTGCCAGCCGCTTGGGGCCGCGGGGGGTGTATTATAATTCACCCCTCCACTTT. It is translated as CASRLGPRGVYYNSPLHF.

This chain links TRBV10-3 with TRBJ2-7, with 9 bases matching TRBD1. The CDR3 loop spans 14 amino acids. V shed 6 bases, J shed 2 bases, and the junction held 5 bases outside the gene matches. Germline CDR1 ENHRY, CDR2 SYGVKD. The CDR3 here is CAISLGQGTYEQYF. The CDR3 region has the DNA TGTGCCATCAGCTTGGGACAGGGAACCTACGAGCAGTACTTC.

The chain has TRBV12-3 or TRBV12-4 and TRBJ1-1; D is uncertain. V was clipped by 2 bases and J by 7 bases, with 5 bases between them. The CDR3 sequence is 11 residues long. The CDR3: CASSLSDEAFF. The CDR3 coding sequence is TGTGCCAGCAGTTTATCAGATGAAGCTTTCTTT.